These T cell receptor beta chains were read from a single sample in a study of human T cells and chemical hapten exposure. Using its own MiXCR run on the RACE reads, TCRdb lists one record per CDR3 protein. The table lists some 380,000 distinct CDR3 sequences, around 5% of them singletons. Sequencing used whole blood, obtained in connection with sensitization to the hapten diphenylcyclopropenone (DPC). The receptors here all came from a woman aged 45-65 years with alopecia areata. Some clones in this sample may be carry-over from other donors' samples. The CDR3 runs from the conserved cysteine through the conserved F or W. A D gene is named only where the DNA matches it firmly. Only some rows state a clone size, as once, few, many or a class for expanded clones.

d_gene	abundance	j_gene	v_gene	CDR3nt	CDR3aa
.	many	TRBJ1-1	TRBV7-2	TGTGCCAGCAGCTTCCAGCTCATGAACACTGAAGCTTTCTTT	CASSFQLMNTEAFF
.	.	TRBJ1-4	TRBV11-2	TGTGCCAGCAGCTTGACGGAAACAAATGAAAAACTGTTTTTT	CASSLTETNEKLFF
.	few	TRBJ1-2	TRBV12-3/TRBV12-4	TGTGCCAGCACCCAAAGGGCAGGGCGACTTGGCTACACCTTC	CASTQRAGRLGYTF
.	few	TRBJ2-1	TRBV21-1	TGTGCCAGCAGCCTTCCCTCCCACCCGGGCAGGGGGGATGAGCAGTTCTTC	CASSLPSHPGRGDEQFF
TRBD2	.	TRBJ2-2	TRBV12-3/TRBV12-4	TGTGCCAGCAGTCCCATACTAGCGGGAGGGACCGGGGAGCTGTTTTTT	CASSPILAGGTGELFF
TRBD2	many	TRBJ2-5	TRBV7-2	TGTGCCAGCAGCCCCGGACTAGCGGGGACCCAGTACTTC	CASSPGLAGTQYF
.	few	TRBJ2-2	TRBV2	TGTGCCAGCAGTGGATCCCGAAGGGGGGACACCGGGGAGCTGTTTTTT	CASSGSRRGDTGELFF
.	few	TRBJ1-4	TRBV7-9	TGTGCCAGCAGACAGTCAACTAATGAAAAACTGTTTTTT	CASRQSTNEKLFF
TRBD2	few	TRBJ2-5	TRBV4-3	TGCGCCAGCAGCGAGGGACTAGCGGAAGAGACCCAGTACTTC	CASSEGLAEETQYF
.	many	TRBJ1-5	TRBV28	TGTGCCAGCAGTCCCAGACAGGACAATCAGCCCCAGCATTTT	CASSPRQDNQPQHF
TRBD1	.	TRBJ1-1	TRBV18	TGTGCCAGCTCACCAATACAGGGGTCGGACACTGAAGCTTTCTTT	CASSPIQGSDTEAFF
.	many	TRBJ1-5	TRBV7-9	TGTGCCAGCAGTCCAACTGGGGAGCCCCAGCATTTT	CASSPTGEPQHF
.	many	TRBJ1-5	TRBV20-1	TGCAGTGGAGGCGCAGGATACAATCAGCCCCAGCATTTT	CSGGAGYNQPQHF
TRBD1	.	TRBJ2-7	TRBV11-2	TGTGCCAGCAGATTACCACAGGGGGACGAGCAGTACTTC	CASRLPQGDEQYF
.	few	TRBJ1-6	TRBV2	TGTGCCAGTACACAGGATTCACCCCTCCACTTT	CASTQDSPLHF
.	many	TRBJ1-5	TRBV12-3/TRBV12-4	TGTGCCAGCAGTCCCAGGGGAGCCAATCAGCCCCAGCATTTT	CASSPRGANQPQHF
TRBD1	many	TRBJ2-4	TRBV13	TGTGCCTCAGGGGGCGAGGCCAAAAACATTCAGTACTTC	CASGGEAKNIQYF
TRBD1	many	TRBJ2-2	TRBV27	TGTGCCAGCAGTTTACGGACAGGGGGCGCTGGCACCGGGGAGCTGTTTTTT	CASSLRTGGAGTGELFF
.	few	TRBJ2-5	TRBV7-9	TGTGCCAGCAGCTTATCTTTCAGGCTAAGACAAGAGACCCAGTACTTC	CASSLSFRLRQETQYF
.	many	TRBJ1-1	TRBV6-5	TGTGCCAGCAGTTCTCAGGGGCCCACTGAAGCTTTCTTT	CASSSQGPTEAFF
TRBD2	many	TRBJ2-5	TRBV20-1	TGCAGTGCTAGCGGGAGGAATCAAGAGACCCAGTACTTC	CSASGRNQETQYF
.	many	TRBJ1-1	TRBV12-3/TRBV12-4	TGTGCCAGCAGAGCAGGGGCCACTGAAGCTTTCTTT	CASRAGATEAFF
TRBD2	many	TRBJ2-1	TRBV7-8	TGTGCCAGCAGCTACCCCGGGACTAGCGGGGCCAATGAGCAGTTCTTC	CASSYPGTSGANEQFF
.	many	TRBJ2-1	TRBV5-4	TGTGCCAGCAGCTTTGGAGCGGGCACTGCCTACAATGAGCAGTTCTTC	CASSFGAGTAYNEQFF
.	few	TRBJ2-3	TRBV11-2	TGTGCCAGCAGCTGGACACCTGGGTGGCAGTATTTT	CASSWTPGWQYF
.	few	TRBJ2-2	TRBV7-6	TGTGCCAGCAGCTTACGCAGAGGAACCGGGGAGCTGTTTTTT	CASSLRRGTGELFF
.	few	TRBJ2-3	TRBV7-2	TGTGCCAGCAGCTTGGGCGGGATTAGTGATACGCAGTATTTT	CASSLGGISDTQYF
.	many	TRBJ2-7	TRBV5-1	TGCGCCAGCAGCAATTTACCGGGCCCCTACGAGCAGTACTTC	CASSNLPGPYEQYF
.	many	TRBJ1-4	TRBV18	TGTGCCAGCTCACCCAGGGGCGGTGAAAAACTGTTTTTT	CASSPRGGEKLFF
TRBD2	many	TRBJ2-5	TRBV25-1	TGTGCCAGCAGTGTCAGACTAGCGGGGGAAGAGACCCAGTACTTC	CASSVRLAGEETQYF
TRBD1	many	TRBJ1-5	TRBV28	TGTGCCAGCAGGACAGGGGGCAATCAGCCCCAGCATTTT	CASRTGGNQPQHF
.	many	TRBJ1-1	TRBV20-1	TGCAGTGCTTACTGGAGGGGGAACACTGAAGCTTTCTTT	CSAYWRGNTEAFF
.	.	TRBJ2-7	TRBV12-3/TRBV12-4	TGTGCCAGCAGCCCTAGGGCGTGGACGACCTACGAGCAGTACTTC	CASSPRAWTTYEQYF
.	many	TRBJ2-7	TRBV6-6	TGTGCCAGCAGTACCCACAGGGGAGGAGGGCGGGAGGCCAAGGAGCAGTACTTC	CASSTHRGGGREAKEQYF
.	many	TRBJ1-1	TRBV5-1	TGCGCCAGCAGCTCTACGGCTGAGAACACTGAAGCTTTCTTT	CASSSTAENTEAFF
TRBD2	many	TRBJ2-7	TRBV6-2/TRBV6-3	TGTGCCAGCAGTTACTCGCCGCGGGAGGCCCCCTACGAGCAGTACTTC	CASSYSPREAPYEQYF
TRBD2	few	TRBJ2-5	TRBV30	TGTGCCTGGAGTGTACTAGCGGGAGGGCCAGAAGAGACCCAGTACTTC	CAWSVLAGGPEETQYF
.	many	TRBJ2-5	TRBV2	TGTGCCAGCACCTCTAACTCGGGAGAGACCCAGTACTTC	CASTSNSGETQYF
TRBD1	few	TRBJ2-6	TRBV7-9	TGTGCCAGCAGCCCGCCGGGACAGGGTTCTGGGGCCAACGTCCTGACTTTC	CASSPPGQGSGANVLTF
.	many	TRBJ2-7	TRBV28	TGTGCCAGCAGCCGATACTACGAGCAGTACTTC	CASSRYYEQYF
TRBD2	many	TRBJ2-3	TRBV20-1	TGCAGTCCGACACGGACTAGCATGGATACGCAGTATTTT	CSPTRTSMDTQYF
.	.	TRBJ1-5	TRBV20-1	TGCAGTGCTGGAGCGGGAGAATATAGCAATCAGCCCCAGCATTTT	CSAGAGEYSNQPQHF